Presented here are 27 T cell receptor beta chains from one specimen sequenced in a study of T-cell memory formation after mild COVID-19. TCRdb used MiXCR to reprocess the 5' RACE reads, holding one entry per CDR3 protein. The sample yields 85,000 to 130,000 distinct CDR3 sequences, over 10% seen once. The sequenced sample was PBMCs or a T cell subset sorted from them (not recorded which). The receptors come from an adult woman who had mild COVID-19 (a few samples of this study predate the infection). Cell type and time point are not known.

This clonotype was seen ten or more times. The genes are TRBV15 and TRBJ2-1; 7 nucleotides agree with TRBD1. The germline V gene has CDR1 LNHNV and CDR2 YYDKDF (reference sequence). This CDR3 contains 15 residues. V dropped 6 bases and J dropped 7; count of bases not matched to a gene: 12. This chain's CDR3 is CATRGSGTASNEQFF. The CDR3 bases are TGTGCCACCAGAGGGTCCGGGACAGCCTCAAATGAGCAGTTCTTC.

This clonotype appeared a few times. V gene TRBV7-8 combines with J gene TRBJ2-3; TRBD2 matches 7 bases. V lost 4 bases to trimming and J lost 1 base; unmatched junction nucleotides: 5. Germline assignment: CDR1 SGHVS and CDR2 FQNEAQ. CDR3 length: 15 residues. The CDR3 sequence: CASSSPAGGTDTQYF. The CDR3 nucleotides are TGTGCCAGCAGCTCACCCGCGGGAGGCACAGATACGCAGTATTTT.

As DNA, the CDR3 is TGTGCCAGCAGCTTGGGGACAGGTTCCAACAATGAGCAGTTCTTC. Its translation is CASSLGTGSNNEQFF. The chain employs TRBV11-3 and TRBJ2-1; 8 nucleotides line up with TRBD1. The V segment lost 3 bases and the J segment 5 bases; nucleotides outside the gene matches: 6. This CDR3 region has 15 residues. The germline V gene has CDR1 SGHNT and CDR2 YENEEA.

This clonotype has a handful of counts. CDR3 residues: CSARDLQGTYEQYF. The CDR3 DNA reads TGCAGTGCTAGAGATCTACAGGGAACCTACGAGCAGTACTTC. The rearrangement uses TRBV20-1 and TRBJ2-7, with D maybe TRBD1 (6 bases). This CDR3 contains 14 residues. Germline V gene sequence: CDR1 DFQATT, CDR2 SNEGSKA (reference sequence). V was pared by 0 bases and J by 2 bases, with 11 bases between.

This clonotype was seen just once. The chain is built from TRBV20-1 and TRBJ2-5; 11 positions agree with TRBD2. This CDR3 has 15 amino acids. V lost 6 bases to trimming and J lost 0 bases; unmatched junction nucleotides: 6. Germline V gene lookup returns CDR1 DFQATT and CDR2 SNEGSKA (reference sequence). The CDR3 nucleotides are TGCAGTGCCGCGACTAGCGGGATAGACCAAGAGACCCAGTACTTC. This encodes CSAATSGIDQETQYF.

The CDR3, as DNA: TGTGCCAGCAGCGGCCGGGGACGGGAGGAGCAGTACTTC. As protein: CASSGRGREEQYF. The rearrangement links TRBV7-8 to TRBJ2-7; possibly TRBD2 for D (6 bases). Germline values: CDR1 SGHVS, CDR2 FQNEAQ. The CDR3 totals 13 residues. V was shortened by 5 bases and J by 7 bases, with 15 bases between the two germline ends.

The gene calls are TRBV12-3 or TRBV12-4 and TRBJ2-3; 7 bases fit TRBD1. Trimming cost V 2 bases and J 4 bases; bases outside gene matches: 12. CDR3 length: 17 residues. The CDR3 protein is CASSLTLGTAGADTQYF. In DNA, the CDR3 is TGTGCCAGCAGTTTAACGTTGGGGACAGCAGGCGCAGATACGCAGTATTTT.

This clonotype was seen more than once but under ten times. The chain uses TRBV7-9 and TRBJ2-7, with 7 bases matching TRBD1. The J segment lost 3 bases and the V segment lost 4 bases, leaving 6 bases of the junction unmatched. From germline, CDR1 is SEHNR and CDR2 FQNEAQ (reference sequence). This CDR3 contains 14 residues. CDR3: CASSSPGGFYEQYF. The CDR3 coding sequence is TGTGCCAGCAGCTCCCCAGGGGGATTCTACGAGCAGTACTTC.

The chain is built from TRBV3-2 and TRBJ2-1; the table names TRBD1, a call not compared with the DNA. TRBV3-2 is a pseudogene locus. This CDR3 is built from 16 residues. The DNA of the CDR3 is TGTGCCAGCAGCCAAGAGGAGGGGGGGGCCTACAATGAGCAGTTCTTC. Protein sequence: CASSQEEGGAYNEQFF.

CDR3 coding DNA: TGCAGCGTTGAGGGGGAGAGCGGGGTCCACGAGCAGTACTTC. This codes for CSVEGESGVHEQYF. The gene calls are TRBV29-1 and TRBJ2-7; TRBD2 matches at 7 bases. This CDR3 region has 14 residues. V lost 3 bases and J lost 5; bases outside the gene matches: 10. Per the germline V gene, CDR1 is SQVTM and CDR2 is ANQGSEA.

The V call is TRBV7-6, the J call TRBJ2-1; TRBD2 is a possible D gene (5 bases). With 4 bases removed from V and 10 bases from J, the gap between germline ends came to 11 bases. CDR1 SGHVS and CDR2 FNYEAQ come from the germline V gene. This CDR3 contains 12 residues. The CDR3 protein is CASSSVPSEQFF. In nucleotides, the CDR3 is TGTGCCAGCAGCTCTGTCCCTAGCGAGCAGTTCTTC.

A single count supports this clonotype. CDR3 region: CASSLTPGDTQYF. CDR3 in DNA: TGTGCCAGCAGCTTAACCCCCGGGGATACGCAGTATTTT. The rearrangement joins TRBV11-1 to TRBJ2-3; D gene uncertain. The CDR3 consists of 13 residues. V lost 2 bases and J lost 6, with 9 bases in between. Germline CDR1 is SGHAT and CDR2 is FQDESV (reference sequence).

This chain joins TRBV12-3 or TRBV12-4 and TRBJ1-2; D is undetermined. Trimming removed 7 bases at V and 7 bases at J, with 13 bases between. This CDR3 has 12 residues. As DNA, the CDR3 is TGTGCCAGCAAACCGATAATGGTTGGCTACACCTTC. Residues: CASKPIMVGYTF.

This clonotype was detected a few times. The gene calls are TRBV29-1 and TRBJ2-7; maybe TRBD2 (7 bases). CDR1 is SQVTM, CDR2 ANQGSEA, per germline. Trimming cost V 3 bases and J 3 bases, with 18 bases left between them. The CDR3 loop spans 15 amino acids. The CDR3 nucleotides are TGCAGCGTTGAGGGGGCGGGAGCGGGACGCTACGAGCAGTACTTC. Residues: CSVEGAGAGRYEQYF.

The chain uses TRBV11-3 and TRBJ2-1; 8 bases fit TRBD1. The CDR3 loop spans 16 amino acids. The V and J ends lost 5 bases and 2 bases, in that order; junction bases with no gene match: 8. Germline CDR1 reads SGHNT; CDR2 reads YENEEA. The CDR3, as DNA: TGTGCCAGCAGCCGCGGACAGGGCGCCACCTACAATGAGCAGTTCTTC. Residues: CASSRGQGATYNEQFF.

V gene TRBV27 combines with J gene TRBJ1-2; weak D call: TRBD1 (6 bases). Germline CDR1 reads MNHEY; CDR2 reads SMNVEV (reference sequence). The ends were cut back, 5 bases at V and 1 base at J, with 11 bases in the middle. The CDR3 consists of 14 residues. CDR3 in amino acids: CASSPKGGNYGYTF. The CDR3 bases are TGTGCCAGCAGTCCCAAGGGGGGTAACTATGGCTACACCTTC.

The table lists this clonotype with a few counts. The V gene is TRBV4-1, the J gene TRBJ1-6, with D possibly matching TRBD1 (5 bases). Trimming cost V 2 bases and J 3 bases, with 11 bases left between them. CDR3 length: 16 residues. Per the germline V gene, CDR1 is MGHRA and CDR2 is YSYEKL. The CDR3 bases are TGCGCCAGCAGCCAAAGGGACGTATTCTATAATTCACCCCTCCACTTT. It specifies CASSQRDVFYNSPLHF.

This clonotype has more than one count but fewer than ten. The CDR3 is CASSLRTEETQYF. CDR3 bases: TGTGCCAGCAGCCTTAGGACAGAAGAGACCCAGTACTTC. The rearrangement joins TRBV7-9 to TRBJ2-5; weak D call: TRBD1 (6 bases). Germline V gene sequence: CDR1 SEHNR, CDR2 FQNEAQ (reference sequence). Trimming took 5 bases from V and 3 from J, leaving 10 bases between them. CDR3 length: 13 amino acids.

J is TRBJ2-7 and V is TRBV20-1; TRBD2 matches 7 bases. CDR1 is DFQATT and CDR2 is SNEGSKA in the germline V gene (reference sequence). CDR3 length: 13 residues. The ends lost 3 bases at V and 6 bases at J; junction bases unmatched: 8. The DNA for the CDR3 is TGCAGTGCTAGGCGACTAGCTGCGGTCGAGCAGTACTTC. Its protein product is CSARRLAAVEQYF.

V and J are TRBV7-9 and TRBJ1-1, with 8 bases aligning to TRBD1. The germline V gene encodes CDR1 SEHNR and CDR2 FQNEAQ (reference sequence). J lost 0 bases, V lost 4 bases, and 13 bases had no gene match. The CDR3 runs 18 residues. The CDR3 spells CASSSTRRGPSMNTEAFF. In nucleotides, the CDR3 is TGTGCCAGCAGCTCGACCCGCAGGGGGCCATCTATGAACACTGAAGCTTTCTTT.

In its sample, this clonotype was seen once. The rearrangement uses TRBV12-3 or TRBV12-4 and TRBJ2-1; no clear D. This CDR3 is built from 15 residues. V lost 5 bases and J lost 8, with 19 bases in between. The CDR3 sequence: CASSNSRAQWHEQFF. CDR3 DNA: TGTGCCAGCAGTAACAGCCGGGCTCAGTGGCATGAGCAGTTCTTC.

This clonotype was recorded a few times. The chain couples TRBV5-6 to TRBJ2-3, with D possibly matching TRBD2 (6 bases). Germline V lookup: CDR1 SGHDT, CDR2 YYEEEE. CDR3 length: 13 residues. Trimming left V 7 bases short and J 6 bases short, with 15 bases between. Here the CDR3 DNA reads TGTGCCAGCGGAAGGGGAGGCAGCGATACGCAGTATTTT. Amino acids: CASGRGGSDTQYF.

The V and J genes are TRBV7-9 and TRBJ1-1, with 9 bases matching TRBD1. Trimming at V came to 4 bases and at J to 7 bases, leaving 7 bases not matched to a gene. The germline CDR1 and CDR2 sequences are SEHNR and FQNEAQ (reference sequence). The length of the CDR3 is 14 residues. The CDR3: CASSSGTGFYEAFF. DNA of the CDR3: TGTGCCAGCAGCTCCGGGACAGGGTTTTATGAAGCTTTCTTT.

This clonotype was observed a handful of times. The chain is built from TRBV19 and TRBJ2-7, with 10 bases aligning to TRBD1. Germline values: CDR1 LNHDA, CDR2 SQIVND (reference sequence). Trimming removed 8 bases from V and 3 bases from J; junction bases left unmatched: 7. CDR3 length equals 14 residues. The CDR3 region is CASSQGQGFYEQYF. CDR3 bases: TGTGCCAGTTCCCAGGGACAGGGGTTCTACGAGCAGTACTTC.

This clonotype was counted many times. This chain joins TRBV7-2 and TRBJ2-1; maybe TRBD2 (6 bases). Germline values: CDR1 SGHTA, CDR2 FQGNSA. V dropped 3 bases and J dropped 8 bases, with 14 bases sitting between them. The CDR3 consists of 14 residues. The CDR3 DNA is TGTGCCAGCAGCTTCTGGACTACCCGCGATGAGCAGTTCTTC. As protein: CASSFWTTRDEQFF.

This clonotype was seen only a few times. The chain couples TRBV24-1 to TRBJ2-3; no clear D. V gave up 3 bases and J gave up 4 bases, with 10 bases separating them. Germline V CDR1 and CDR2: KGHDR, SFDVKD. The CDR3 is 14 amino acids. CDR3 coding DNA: TGTGCCACCAGTGATCCTGACTTGCCAGATACGCAGTATTTT. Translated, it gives CATSDPDLPDTQYF.

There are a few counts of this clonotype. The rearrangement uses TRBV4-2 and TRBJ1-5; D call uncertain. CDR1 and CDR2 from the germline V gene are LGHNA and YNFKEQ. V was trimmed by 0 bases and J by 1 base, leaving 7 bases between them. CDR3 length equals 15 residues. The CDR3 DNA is TGTGCCAGCAGCCAAGAACTCCCCAGCAATCAGCCCCAGCATTTT. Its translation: CASSQELPSNQPQHF.